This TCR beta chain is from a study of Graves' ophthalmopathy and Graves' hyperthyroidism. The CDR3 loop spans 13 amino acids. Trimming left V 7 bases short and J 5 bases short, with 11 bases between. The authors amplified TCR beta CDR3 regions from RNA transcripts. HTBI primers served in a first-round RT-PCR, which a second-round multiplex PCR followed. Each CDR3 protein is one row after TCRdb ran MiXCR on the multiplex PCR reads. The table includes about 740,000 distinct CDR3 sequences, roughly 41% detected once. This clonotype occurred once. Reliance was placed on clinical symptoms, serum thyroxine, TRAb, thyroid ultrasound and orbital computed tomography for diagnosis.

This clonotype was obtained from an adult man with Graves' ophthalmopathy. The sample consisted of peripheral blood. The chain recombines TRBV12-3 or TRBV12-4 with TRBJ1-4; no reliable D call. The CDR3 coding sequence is TGTGCCAGCACAATGCCCGGGAATGAAAAACTGTTTTTT. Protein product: CASTMPGNEKLFF.